This T cell receptor beta chain is drawn from a study of neoadjuvant nivolumab and ipilimumab in lung cancer. Study-wide points: Resected tumors had greater TCR richness and clonality than uninvolved lung.

The V end was cut by 1 base, the J end by 3 bases, with 9 bases between. This CDR3 comprises 14 residues. The germline CDR1 and CDR2 sequences are PRHDT and FYEKMQ (reference sequence). This table comes from immunoSEQ multiplex PCR, and its TCRdb copy is limited to in-frame clones, with some not included. The sample holds around 5,000 clones, around 70% seen once. This clone has a handful of counts. Its antigen is unidentified. The chain recombines TRBV13 with TRBJ1-1; possible D gene TRBD1, 5 bases. The starting material was tumor tissue, obtained after neoadjuvant nivolumab, alone or with ipilimumab, at or shortly before surgery. The receptor's source is an adult with non-small cell lung cancer. The CDR3, as DNA: TGTGCCAGCAGCTTAGTCGGGGGGGACACTGAAGCTTTCTTT. This translates into CASSLVGGDTEAFF.